This TCR beta chain was retrieved from a study of shared clonotypes between healthy human individuals. Findings and caveats of the study: The represented genetic and exposure-history diversity was limited by the small number of donors. Across a few donors, naive CD4 shared about 5%, naive CD8 more than 3%, memory CD4 2% to 2.5%, memory CD8 more than 0.35%.

Positively selected for CCR7, the CD45RO-negative cells used as naive CD8 cells excluded terminally differentiated effector memory CD45RA+ cells. Profiled with immunoSEQ multiplex PCR; TCRdb holds only in-frame clones, not every one. The table lists some 600,000 clones, 96% of them singletons, with 0.11% in the top ten. J was trimmed by 4 bases and V by 3 bases; bases with no gene match: 5. There are 14 residues in the CDR3. Germline values: CDR1 MDHEN, CDR2 SYDVKM. This clone has just a few counts. What it binds is unknown. This clonotype originated in a woman aged 30 to 39 in good health. The sample comprised naive CD8+ T cells sorted from blood. The J gene is TRBJ2-5, the V gene TRBV28, with 7 nucleotides matching TRBD1. The CDR3 DNA follows: TGTGCCAGCAGTTTGACAGGGTATTCAGAGACCCAGTACTTC. Amino acids: CASSLTGYSETQYF.